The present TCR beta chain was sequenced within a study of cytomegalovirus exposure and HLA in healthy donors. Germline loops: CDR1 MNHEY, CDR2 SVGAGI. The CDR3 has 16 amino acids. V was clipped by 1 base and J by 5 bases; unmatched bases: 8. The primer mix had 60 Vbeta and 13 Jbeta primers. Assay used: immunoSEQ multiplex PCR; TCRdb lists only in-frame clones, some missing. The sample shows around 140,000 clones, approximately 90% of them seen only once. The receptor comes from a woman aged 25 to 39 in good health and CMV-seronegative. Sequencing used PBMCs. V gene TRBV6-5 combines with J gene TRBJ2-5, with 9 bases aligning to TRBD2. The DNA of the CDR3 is TGTGCCAGCAGTTACTTCGGCGGGAGGGCCGCGGAGACCCAGTACTTC. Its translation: CASSYFGGRAAETQYF.